Below are 28 T cell receptor beta chains sequenced from a single sample in a study of regulatory T cells in long-lasting Graves disease. Time point of the sample: persistent/refractory GD, antithyroid drugs over 5 years with positive TRAb. Following extraction of RNA from PBMCs, that RNA was used to make the TCR library. CDR3 regions were amplified by Arm-PCR using iRepertoire HTBI primers to build TCR beta libraries. TCRdb re-derived calls from the multiplex PCR reads in MiXCR, one entry per CDR3 protein. Altogether a few hundred thousand distinct CDR3 sequences are present, approximately 23% being singletons, with the ten largest covering under 35%. The input for sequencing was peripheral blood mononuclear cells (PBMCs), taken when the disease was refractory, from a patient treated with antithyroid drugs. The receptors stem from a woman aged 40 to 50 with Graves disease.

This clonotype was recorded many times. A read error may produce the germline difference seen at one junction end. This chain links TRBV12-3 or TRBV12-4 with TRBJ1-5, with D possibly being TRBD1 (6 bases). The CDR3 spans 14 residues. CDR3 sequence: CASTLGGSNQPQHF. The CDR3 DNA reads TGTGCCAGCACTTTAGGGGGGAGCAATCAGCCCCAGCATTTT.

Of note for this clonotype: This probably arose from a read error, given a far larger clone one base away. The chain links TRBV2 to TRBJ1-4; D perhaps matches TRBD1 (5 bases). CDR1 SNHLY and CDR2 FYNNEI come from the germline V gene. The CDR3 contains 14 residues. CDR3 sequence reads: CASSPGGLGEELFF. CDR3 bases: TGTGCCAGCAGTCCGGGGGGTCTTGGTGAAGAACTGTTTTTT.

This clonotype was recorded at least ten times. The chain employs TRBV5-1 and TRBJ2-7; D is possibly TRBD1 or TRBD2 (5 bases each). The germline gives CDR1 SGHRS, CDR2 YFSETQ. V dropped 4 bases and J dropped 12 bases, with 20 bases sitting between them. The CDR3 is made up of 13 amino acids. The CDR3 nucleotides are TGCGCCAGCAGCCAAGCCCAAGGGACGATACCGTACTTC. Protein sequence: CASSQAQGTIPYF.

This clonotype was picked up many times. V is TRBV7-9 and J is TRBJ2-7, with D hard to call. From germline, CDR1 is SEHNR and CDR2 FQNEAQ (reference sequence). V gave up 1 base and J gave up 4 bases, with 5 bases separating them. The length of the CDR3 is 12 residues. The CDR3 spells CASSLEKYEQYF. CDR3 DNA: TGTGCCAGCAGCTTAGAGAAGTACGAGCAGTACTTC.

The genes are TRBV10-2 and TRBJ2-1; perhaps TRBD2 as D (6 bases). CDR3 size: 13 residues. CDR1 WSHSY and CDR2 SAAADI come from the germline V gene. Trimming shortened V by 0 bases and J by 9 bases, and 9 bases separated the two germline ends. In nucleotides, the CDR3 is TGCGCCAGCAGTGAGTCGGCGGGATCTGAGCAGTTCTTC. Protein: CASSESAGSEQFF.

This clonotype showed up just a few times. V gene TRBV24-1 combines with J gene TRBJ2-3; D not resolved. Germline V lookup: CDR1 KGHDR, CDR2 SFDVKD. The CDR3 is made up of 13 amino acids. With 3 bases removed from V and 2 bases from J, the gap between germline ends came to 5 bases. The CDR3 DNA reads as TGTGCCACCAGTGATGCCAACACAGATACGCAGTATTTT. As protein: CATSDANTDTQYF.

The chain has TRBV2 and TRBJ2-4, with TRBD2 matching over 13 bases. The DNA end favors TRBJ2-1, so the J call may be wrong. Germline V gene sequence: CDR1 SNHLY, CDR2 FYNNEI. The CDR3 loop spans 14 amino acids. The CDR3 reads CASSLGLAGFEQFF. The DNA of the CDR3 is TGTGCCAGCAGCTTGGGACTAGCGGGATTTGAGCAGTTCTTC.

This clonotype was seen ten or more times. The rearrangement uses TRBV28 and TRBJ2-6; the D call may be TRBD1 or TRBD2 (6 bases each). This CDR3 is built from 15 residues. Trimming took 7 bases from V and 2 from J, leaving 12 bases between them. Germline lookup yields CDR1 MDHEN and CDR2 SYDVKM. CDR3 loop: CASKDRGAGANVLTF. Here the CDR3 DNA reads TGTGCCAGCAAGGATAGGGGGGCTGGGGCCAACGTCCTGACTTTC. Complete variable domain (other parts from reference TRBV28 and TRBJ2-6): DVKVTQSSRYLVKRTGEKVFLECVQDMDHENMFWYRQDPGLGLRLIYFSYDVKMKEKGDIPEGYSVSREKKERFSLILESASTNQTSMYLCASKDRGAGANVLTFGAGSRLTVL.

The chain uses TRBV20-1 and TRBJ1-6; D is ambiguous. Trimming shortened V by 0 bases and J by 2 bases, and 11 bases separated the two germline ends. The germline gives CDR1 DFQATT, CDR2 SNEGSKA (reference sequence). The CDR3 consists of 16 residues. This chain's CDR3 is CSARDFAGTYNSPLHF. In nucleotides, the CDR3 is TGCAGTGCTAGAGATTTTGCCGGGACCTATAATTCACCCCTCCACTTT.

This chain connects TRBV14 to TRBJ2-1; unclear D gene. Trimming left V 4 bases short and J 9 bases short, with 7 bases between. In germline, CDR1 is SGHDN, CDR2 FVKESK. The CDR3 totals 11 residues. This chain's CDR3 is CASSPGGEQFF. The CDR3 DNA follows: TGTGCCAGCAGCCCTGGCGGTGAGCAGTTCTTC.

J is TRBJ2-7 and V is TRBV7-6, with 11 nucleotides matching TRBD2. Germline V gene sequence: CDR1 SGHVS, CDR2 FNYEAQ. This CDR3 has 15 residues. Losses at the gene ends were 2 bases for V and 5 bases for J; bases not matched to a gene: 5. In DNA, the CDR3 is TGTGCCAGCAGCTTAAAGACTAGCGGGAAGAACGAGCAGTACTTC. It is translated as CASSLKTSGKNEQYF.

This clonotype was counted at least ten times. The chain links TRBV28 to TRBJ2-5; a weak D match, TRBD1 (6 bases). Deletions cut 3 bases from V and 2 bases from J, with 13 bases between. The germline gives CDR1 MDHEN, CDR2 SYDVKM. The CDR3 consists of 15 residues. CDR3 amino acids: CASSFLRTAQETQYF. The CDR3 DNA reads TGTGCCAGCAGTTTCCTACGGACAGCTCAAGAGACCCAGTACTTC.

The chain joins TRBV28 to TRBJ2-5; 10 positions agree with TRBD2. The ends lost 3 bases at V and 2 bases at J; junction bases unmatched: 15. Per germline, CDR1 MDHEN and CDR2 SYDVKM. This CDR3 has 19 residues. The CDR3 DNA sequence: TGTGCCAGCAGTTTTTACGCTAGCGGGAGATCAAGCGTACAAGAGACCCAGTACTTC. It is translated as CASSFYASGRSSVQETQYF.

The V gene is TRBV10-3, the J gene TRBJ2-1; D perhaps matches TRBD2 (5 bases). The V gene's germline CDR1 is ENHRY and CDR2 SYGVKD. The CDR3 has 14 amino acids. Trimming cost V 2 bases and J 5 bases, with 10 bases left between them. The CDR3 DNA sequence: TGTGCCATCAGTGAGCGTCAGGAGGACAATGAGCAGTTCTTC. As protein: CAISERQEDNEQFF.

This clonotype came up many times. J is TRBJ1-5 and V is TRBV28; weak D call: TRBD1 (5 bases). V was cut by 10 bases and J by 7 bases, with 17 bases left in between. This CDR3 spans 13 amino acids. The germline CDR1 and CDR2 sequences are MDHEN and SYDVKM. CDR3 region: CATESGVTQPQHF. The CDR3 DNA reads as TGTGCCACCGAGTCGGGGGTCACGCAGCCCCAGCATTTT. Supplemented by reference TRBV28 and TRBJ1-5, the full variable domain reads DVKVTQSSRYLVKRTGEKVFLECVQDMDHENMFWYRQDPGLGLRLIYFSYDVKMKEKGDIPEGYSVSREKKERFSLILESASTNQTSMYLCATESGVTQPQHFGDGTRLSIL.

This clonotype has at least ten counts. V is TRBV15 and J is TRBJ1-1; weak D call: TRBD1 (5 bases). The V gene lost 3 bases and the J gene lost 9 bases, with 14 bases spanning the gap. Germline-derived CDR1 and CDR2 are LNHNV and YYDKDF (reference sequence). The CDR3 is 13 residues long. The CDR3 DNA sequence: TGTGCCACCAGCAGCGACCGACAGAATCAAGCTTTCTTT. This codes for CATSSDRQNQAFF.

In this sample, this clonotype turned up a few times. Just one base apart from a much larger clone, this may be a read error. This chain connects TRBV6-1 to TRBJ1-5, with unresolved D. The germline V gene encodes CDR1 MNHNS and CDR2 SASEGT. The CDR3 totals 22 residues. CDR3 bases: TGTGCCAGCGGTGAAGAAGAGGGAAAACTTAATCCGACGATGGATAGCAATCAGCCCCAGCATTTT. Residues: CASGEEEGKLNPTMDSNQPQHF.

This clonotype was recorded at least ten times. The gene calls are TRBV6-1 and TRBJ2-7; 7 nucleotides line up with TRBD1. V lost 3 bases and J lost 3; bases outside the gene matches: 8. The CDR3 has 15 residues. Germline CDR1 reads MNHNS; CDR2 reads SASEGT. The CDR3 loop is CASSEYSGTDYEQYF. DNA of the CDR3: TGTGCCAGCAGTGAGTACTCCGGGACAGACTACGAGCAGTACTTC.

There are many counts of this clonotype. The V and J genes are TRBV2 and TRBJ1-4, with D possibly being TRBD1 (6 bases). The CDR3 spans 14 residues. Trimming removed 4 bases at V and 4 bases at J, with 10 bases between. Looked up from germline, CDR1 is SNHLY and CDR2 is FYNNEI. CDR3 in amino acids: CASSVGGLNEKLFF. The CDR3, as DNA: TGTGCCAGCAGTGTCGGGGGCCTTAATGAAAAACTGTTTTTT.

Many counts were recorded for this clonotype. The genes are TRBV2 and TRBJ2-1; possible D gene TRBD1, 6 bases. Trimming took off 4 bases at V and 7 bases at J, with 14 bases between the two ends. The CDR3 loop spans 14 amino acids. Germline loops: CDR1 SNHLY, CDR2 FYNNEI. This CDR3 is CASSGLRGRNEQFF. In nucleotides, the CDR3 is TGTGCCAGCAGTGGATTAAGGGGGAGAAATGAGCAGTTCTTC.

The rearrangement uses TRBV6-1 and TRBJ1-5, with 7 bases matching TRBD1. The V gene end was trimmed by 5 bases and the J gene end by 0 bases; junction bases not matched to a gene: 4. The CDR3 consists of 15 residues. Germline CDR1 and CDR2: MNHNS and SASEGT. CDR3 region: CASSTGVISNQPQHF. CDR3 bases: TGTGCCAGCAGTACAGGGGTCATTAGCAATCAGCCCCAGCATTTT.

The gene calls are TRBV20-1 and TRBJ2-5, with 8 nucleotides matching TRBD2. The CDR3 extends over 15 amino acids. J gave up 5 bases and V 5 bases, and 13 bases lay outside the gene matches. In germline, CDR1 is DFQATT, CDR2 SNEGSKA (reference sequence). The CDR3 loop reads CSARTQREILETQYF. The CDR3 nucleotides are TGCAGTGCTCGTACCCAGCGGGAGATACTTGAGACCCAGTACTTC.

This clonotype was counted a few times. The rearrangement joins TRBV7-9 to TRBJ2-7, with 8 bases fitting TRBD1. The CDR3 length is 14 residues. The V segment lost 5 bases and the J segment 6 bases; nucleotides outside the gene matches: 9. Germline V CDR1 and CDR2: SEHNR, FQNEAQ (reference sequence). CDR3 in DNA: TGTGCCAGCAGCGGTGACAGGGGTTTTGGCGAGCAGTACTTC. Translation gives CASSGDRGFGEQYF.

This clonotype was found a few times. The chain employs TRBV20-1 and TRBJ1-5; tentative D call: TRBD1 (5 bases). Germline lookup yields CDR1 DFQATT and CDR2 SNEGSKA (reference sequence). Trimming removed 5 bases at V and 6 bases at J, with 11 bases between. The CDR3 covers 12 residues. DNA for the CDR3: TGCAGTGCTCGGGGCTTCGGTCAGCCCCAGCATTTT. Its translation is CSARGFGQPQHF.

This clonotype was recorded many times. This chain joins TRBV28 and TRBJ2-7, with D perhaps TRBD1 (6 bases). Trimming took off 6 bases at V and 4 bases at J, with 16 bases between the two ends. The CDR3 totals 14 residues. In germline, CDR1 is MDHEN, CDR2 SYDVKM. The CDR3 nucleotides are TGTGCCAGCAGGCCGACAGGCGTTGGTTACGAGCAGTACTTC. It is translated as CASRPTGVGYEQYF.

V gene TRBV29-1 combines with J gene TRBJ2-1; D is undetermined. CDR3 length: 16 amino acids. CDR1 and CDR2 from the germline V gene are SQVTM and ANQGSEA. V was shortened by 3 bases and J by 0 bases, with 15 bases between the two germline ends. The CDR3 coding sequence is TGCAGCGTTGAGGTTTTGTTCACGAGCTCCTACAATGAGCAGTTCTTC. This gives the protein CSVEVLFTSSYNEQFF.

The chain couples TRBV11-2 to TRBJ2-1, with D possibly being TRBD1 or TRBD2 (5 bases each). Trimming left V 2 bases short and J 0 bases short, with 14 bases between. CDR3 length: 17 residues. Germline-derived CDR1 and CDR2 are SGHAT and FQNNGV. For the CDR3, the DNA is TGTGCCAGCAGCTTAAGTCACTTGGGGGACTCCTACAATGAGCAGTTCTTC. This sequence encodes CASSLSHLGDSYNEQFF.

This clonotype turned up a few times. CDR3 bases: TGTGCCAGCAATCCGGCCGGGAGTAACACTGAAGCTTTCTTT. It is translated as CASNPAGSNTEAFF. The chain couples TRBV6-1 to TRBJ1-1; no firm D call. V was shortened by 7 bases and J by 2 bases, with 14 bases between the two germline ends. CDR1 MNHNS and CDR2 SASEGT come from the germline V gene. This CDR3 comprises 14 residues.